This record concerns one T cell receptor beta chain sequence. No antigen is known for it. This specimen comes from a study of cytomegalovirus exposure and HLA in healthy donors. Background on the study: Findings of an earlier analysis included about 100 million unique TCR beta sequences from some 200 million T cells. Study results and caveats: Productive status was seen about 90% or about 30% of the time for most TCR beta V segments in an earlier analysis.

The germline gives CDR1 SNHLY, CDR2 FYNNEI. V was trimmed by 7 bases and J by 1 base, leaving 10 bases between them. CDR3 length: 13 amino acids. The PCR contained 60 Vbeta and 13 Jbeta primers. TCRdb's copy holds only in-frame clones and misses some; the assay was immunoSEQ multiplex PCR. The data hold over 150,000 clones, with roughly 80% observed a single time. This receptor was taken from a man between 25 and 39 years old in good health and CMV-seropositive. Sample: PBMCs. The chain combines TRBV2 with TRBJ2-5; perhaps TRBD2 as D (6 bases). CDR3 residues: CASTGTLQETQYF. Here the CDR3 DNA reads TGTGCCAGCACCGGGACTCTCCAAGAGACCCAGTACTTC.